The rows below give T cell receptor beta chains drawn from one sample of a study of technical replicates of blood from several donors. The protocol was immunoSEQ multiplex PCR, while the TCRdb copy is restricted to in-frame clones and leaves out a portion. This sample has over 80,000 clones, with 95% to 96% found just once. Sequenced material: T cells isolated from PBMCs. These receptors all come from a human donor in good health. CDR3s include the opening cysteine and the closing phenylalanine or tryptophan. D genes are given only for firm matches. Only some rows state a clone size, as once, few, many or a class for expanded clones.

D gene: TRBD2
J gene: TRBJ2-3
clone size: once
V gene: TRBV9
CDR3 DNA: TGTGCCAGCAGCGCCGGACTAGCGGTTACAGATACGCAGTATTTT
CDR3 protein: CASSAGLAVTDTQYF

D gene: TRBD2
J gene: TRBJ2-1
clone size: -
V gene: TRBV9
CDR3 DNA: TGTGCCAGCAGCGTAGAGGGAGGGAGCAATGAGCAGTTCTTC
CDR3 protein: CASSVEGGSNEQFF

D gene: -
J gene: TRBJ1-3
clone size: -
V gene: TRBV6-1
CDR3 DNA: TGTGCCAGCAGTGCCCAGGGGTCCGGAAACACCATATATTTT
CDR3 protein: CASSAQGSGNTIYF

D gene: TRBD1
J gene: TRBJ2-3
clone size: -
V gene: TRBV7-3
CDR3 DNA: TGTGCCAGCAGCTTGACAGGGACAGGGGTCGATACGCAGTATTTT
CDR3 protein: CASSLTGTGVDTQYF

D gene: TRBD1
J gene: TRBJ2-7
clone size: -
V gene: TRBV10-2
CDR3 DNA: TGCGCCAGCAGGGACAGGGGGAAATGGGACGAGCAGTACTTC
CDR3 protein: CASRDRGKWDEQYF

D gene: -
J gene: TRBJ2-3
clone size: -
V gene: TRBV25-1
CDR3 DNA: TGTGCCAGCAGCCGAGTAGATACGCAGTATTTT
CDR3 protein: CASSRVDTQYF

D gene: -
J gene: TRBJ2-7
clone size: -
V gene: TRBV7-9
CDR3 DNA: TGTGCCAGCAGCCCCAGTTACGAGCAGTACTTC
CDR3 protein: CASSPSYEQYF

D gene: -
J gene: TRBJ2-1
clone size: -
V gene: TRBV19
CDR3 DNA: TGTGCCAGTAAGAGTCGCTCCTACAATGAGCAGTTCTTC
CDR3 protein: CASKSRSYNEQFF

D gene: -
J gene: TRBJ1-4
clone size: -
V gene: TRBV7-9
CDR3 DNA: TGTGCCAGCAGCTGGGACAACCATGAAAAACTGTTTTTT
CDR3 protein: CASSWDNHEKLFF

D gene: TRBD2
J gene: TRBJ2-1
clone size: -
V gene: TRBV6-1
CDR3 DNA: TGTGCCAGCAGTGACCCGCGAGGCGGGGCTAGCGGGAGGTTAAATGAGCAGTTCTTC
CDR3 protein: CASSDPRGGASGRLNEQFF

D gene: -
J gene: TRBJ2-3
clone size: -
V gene: TRBV7-3
CDR3 DNA: TGTGCCAGCAGCTTAATAGTCTCAGATACGCAGTATTTT
CDR3 protein: CASSLIVSDTQYF

D gene: TRBD1
J gene: TRBJ2-3
clone size: -
V gene: TRBV5-4
CDR3 DNA: TGTGCCAGCAGCTTGCGCGAGGGGGCCGGGCAGTATTTT
CDR3 protein: CASSLREGAGQYF

D gene: -
J gene: TRBJ2-3
clone size: -
V gene: TRBV7-2
CDR3 DNA: TGTGCCAGCAGTCCGACAGGTTTTAGCACAGATACGCAGTATTTT
CDR3 protein: CASSPTGFSTDTQYF

D gene: -
J gene: TRBJ2-3
clone size: -
V gene: TRBV7-3
CDR3 DNA: TGTGCCAGCAGCCGTATAGCCCCCGAGGGTACAGATACGCAGTATTTT
CDR3 protein: CASSRIAPEGTDTQYF

D gene: TRBD1
J gene: TRBJ2-6
clone size: -
V gene: TRBV7-3
CDR3 DNA: TGTGCCAGCAGCTCGCCGGGACAGGGTGATGGGGCCAACGTCCTGACTTTC
CDR3 protein: CASSSPGQGDGANVLTF

D gene: TRBD1
J gene: TRBJ1-5
clone size: -
V gene: TRBV18
CDR3 DNA: TGTGCCAGCTCACCGGACAGGGGGAGGCGGCCCCAGCATTTT
CDR3 protein: CASSPDRGRRPQHF

D gene: -
J gene: TRBJ2-1
clone size: -
V gene: TRBV7-9
CDR3 DNA: TGTGCCAGCAGCTTAGGGGCTGAGCAGTTCTTC
CDR3 protein: CASSLGAEQFF

D gene: -
J gene: TRBJ2-7
clone size: -
V gene: TRBV7-2
CDR3 DNA: TGTGCCAGCAGCTTAGTAAGTTTAGAGGGTAAGGGCTACTACGAGCAGTACTTC
CDR3 protein: CASSLVSLEGKGYYEQYF

D gene: -
J gene: TRBJ2-4
clone size: -
V gene: TRBV12-2
CDR3 DNA: TGTGCACCGACCGGAAGCGGTCTAGCCAAAAACATTCAGTACTTC
CDR3 protein: CAPTGSGLAKNIQYF

D gene: TRBD1
J gene: TRBJ1-3
clone size: -
V gene: TRBV6-1
CDR3 DNA: TGTGCCATCTATTACGGGACAGGGAGAAACACCATATATTTT
CDR3 protein: CAIYYGTGRNTIYF

D gene: TRBD1
J gene: TRBJ2-2
clone size: -
V gene: TRBV19
CDR3 DNA: TGTGCCAGCCGACAGGGATCCACCGGGGAGCTGTTTTTT
CDR3 protein: CASRQGSTGELFF

D gene: TRBD1
J gene: TRBJ2-7
clone size: once
V gene: TRBV13
CDR3 DNA: TGTGCCAGCAGCTTAAAAGGACAGGGGTCCCACGAGCAGTACTTC
CDR3 protein: CASSLKGQGSHEQYF

D gene: -
J gene: TRBJ2-7
clone size: once
V gene: TRBV6-1
CDR3 DNA: TGTGCCAGCAGTGTGTACCAATTCGAGTCTTACGAGCAGTACTTC
CDR3 protein: CASSVYQFESYEQYF

D gene: TRBD2
J gene: TRBJ2-7
clone size: once
V gene: TRBV27
CDR3 DNA: TGTGCCAGCAGTTCCCTTAGCGGGAGCGTTTCCTCCGAGCAGTACTTC
CDR3 protein: CASSSLSGSVSSEQYF

D gene: TRBD1
J gene: TRBJ1-2
clone size: -
V gene: TRBV7-2
CDR3 DNA: TGTGCCAGCAGCCGAGAAGAACCGGGACAGGGGGCTTTGGTAAGTGGCTACACCTTC
CDR3 protein: CASSREEPGQGALVSGYTF

D gene: TRBD2
J gene: TRBJ2-3
clone size: -
V gene: TRBV18
CDR3 DNA: TGTGCCAGCTCATCCATAGCGGGAGAAGGAGATACGCAGTATTTT
CDR3 protein: CASSSIAGEGDTQYF

D gene: -
J gene: TRBJ2-7
clone size: -
V gene: TRBV19
CDR3 DNA: TGTGCCAGTAGTCCGGCGACAGGAATCTACGAGCAGTACTTC
CDR3 protein: CASSPATGIYEQYF

D gene: -
J gene: TRBJ2-3
clone size: -
V gene: TRBV27
CDR3 DNA: TGTGCCAGCGGAGGGATTAGCACAGATACGCAGTATTTT
CDR3 protein: CASGGISTDTQYF

D gene: TRBD2
J gene: TRBJ2-7
clone size: -
V gene: TRBV19
CDR3 DNA: TGTGCCAGACGCCCCGAGGCGGGAGTGACGCCTTCCTACGAGCAGTACTTC
CDR3 protein: CARRPEAGVTPSYEQYF

D gene: TRBD2
J gene: TRBJ2-4
clone size: -
V gene: TRBV28
CDR3 DNA: TGTGCCAGCAGTCCTCGGACGGGAGGGTTAGCCAAAAACATTCAGTACTTC
CDR3 protein: CASSPRTGGLAKNIQYF

D gene: -
J gene: TRBJ1-1
clone size: -
V gene: TRBV7-9
CDR3 DNA: TGTGCCAGCAGTCCAGGGGCCCTGGGAGCTTTCTTT
CDR3 protein: CASSPGALGAFF

D gene: TRBD2
J gene: TRBJ2-1
clone size: -
V gene: TRBV27
CDR3 DNA: TGTGCCAGCAGTCCAATACTAGCGGGAGGGCCGAGTGAGCAGTTCTTC
CDR3 protein: CASSPILAGGPSEQFF

D gene: TRBD1
J gene: TRBJ2-2
clone size: -
V gene: TRBV19
CDR3 DNA: TGTGCCAGTAGTATCCGGGACAGGGCGGGCACCGGGGAGCTGTTTTTT
CDR3 protein: CASSIRDRAGTGELFF

D gene: TRBD1
J gene: TRBJ2-1
clone size: -
V gene: TRBV27
CDR3 DNA: TGTGCCAGCACAGAGACAGGGGGCATTAGGAATGAGCAGTTCTTC
CDR3 protein: CASTETGGIRNEQFF

D gene: TRBD2
J gene: TRBJ2-2
clone size: once
V gene: TRBV9
CDR3 DNA: TGTGCCAGCAGCGTAGTAGAGCGGGAGGGCCCGGGCACCGGGGAGCTGTTTTTT
CDR3 protein: CASSVVEREGPGTGELFF

D gene: TRBD2
J gene: TRBJ2-3
clone size: -
V gene: TRBV4-1
CDR3 DNA: TGCGCCAGCAGCCAAGATACGGGACTAGCGGGAGTGAGGACAGATACGCAGTATTTT
CDR3 protein: CASSQDTGLAGVRTDTQYF

D gene: TRBD1
J gene: TRBJ2-2
clone size: -
V gene: TRBV6-5
CDR3 DNA: TGTGCCAGCAGATACACAGGGGGGCGTACCGGGGAGCTGTTTTTT
CDR3 protein: CASRYTGGRTGELFF

D gene: -
J gene: TRBJ2-1
clone size: -
V gene: TRBV6-5
CDR3 DNA: TGTGCCAGCGGCCAGGGGGGTGAGCAGTTCTTC
CDR3 protein: CASGQGGEQFF

D gene: TRBD1
J gene: TRBJ1-1
clone size: -
V gene: TRBV19
CDR3 DNA: TGTGCCAGTAGCAGGGGGCTCTGGACTGAAGCTTTCTTT
CDR3 protein: CASSRGLWTEAFF

D gene: -
J gene: TRBJ2-7
clone size: -
V gene: TRBV6-5
CDR3 DNA: TGTGCCAGCAGTTATGGGGGCCGGATGGGTTACGAGCAGTACTTC
CDR3 protein: CASSYGGRMGYEQYF

D gene: TRBD1
J gene: TRBJ2-7
clone size: -
V gene: TRBV11-1
CDR3 DNA: TGTGCCAGCAACACGGGACAGGGGGGCGAGCAGTACTTC
CDR3 protein: CASNTGQGGEQYF

D gene: -
J gene: TRBJ1-1
clone size: -
V gene: TRBV21-1
CDR3 DNA: TGTGTCGTCTGGAGAGTGAACACTGAAGCTTTCTTT
CDR3 protein: CVVWRVNTEAFF

D gene: -
J gene: TRBJ1-2
clone size: -
V gene: TRBV4-1
CDR3 DNA: TGCGCCAGCAGCCCCACCAAGCAACAGGGAATTTTAAGTGGCTACACCTTC
CDR3 protein: CASSPTKQQGILSGYTF

D gene: TRBD2
J gene: TRBJ2-3
clone size: -
V gene: TRBV9
CDR3 DNA: TGTGCCAGCAGCGCCGATCCAGGACTAGCGGGAGACACAGATACGCAGTATTTT
CDR3 protein: CASSADPGLAGDTDTQYF

D gene: -
J gene: TRBJ1-1
clone size: -
V gene: TRBV29-1
CDR3 DNA: TGCAGCGTTGATCGGGGGATGAACACTGAAGCTTTCTTT
CDR3 protein: CSVDRGMNTEAFF

D gene: TRBD1
J gene: TRBJ1-4
clone size: -
V gene: TRBV7-2
CDR3 DNA: TGTGCCAGCAACCTAGCCGGGACAGGGGGTGAAAAACTGTTTTTT
CDR3 protein: CASNLAGTGGEKLFF

D gene: TRBD1
J gene: TRBJ1-4
clone size: -
V gene: TRBV7-8
CDR3 DNA: TGTGCCAGCAGCGCTACCGGGACAGGGTACGAAAAACTGTTTTTT
CDR3 protein: CASSATGTGYEKLFF

D gene: -
J gene: TRBJ2-5
clone size: -
V gene: TRBV2
CDR3 DNA: TGTGCCAGCAGCGCTGATCAAGCTCAAGAGACCCAGTACTTC
CDR3 protein: CASSADQAQETQYF

D gene: TRBD1
J gene: TRBJ1-2
clone size: once
V gene: TRBV30
CDR3 DNA: TGTGCCTGGGGACAGGGATCTTACTACTATAGCTACACCTTC
CDR3 protein: CAWGQGSYYYSYTF